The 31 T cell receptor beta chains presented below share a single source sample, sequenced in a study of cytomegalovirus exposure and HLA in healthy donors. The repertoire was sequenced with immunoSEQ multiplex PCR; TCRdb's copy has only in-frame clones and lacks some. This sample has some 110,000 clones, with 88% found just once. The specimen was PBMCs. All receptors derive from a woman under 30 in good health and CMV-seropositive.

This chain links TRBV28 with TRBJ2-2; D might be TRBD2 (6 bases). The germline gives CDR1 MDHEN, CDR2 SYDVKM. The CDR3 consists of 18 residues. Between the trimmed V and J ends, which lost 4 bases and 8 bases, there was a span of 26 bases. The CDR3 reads CASSSGLGDGGFRGELFF. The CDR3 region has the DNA TGTGCCAGCAGTTCAGGTTTAGGCGACGGAGGGTTTCGGGGGGAGCTGTTTTTT.

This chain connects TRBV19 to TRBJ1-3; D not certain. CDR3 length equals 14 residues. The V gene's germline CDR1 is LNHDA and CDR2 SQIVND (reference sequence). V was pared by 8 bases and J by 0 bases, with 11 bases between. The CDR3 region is CASVGGYSGNTIYF. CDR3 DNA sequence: TGTGCCAGTGTCGGCGGATACTCTGGAAACACCATATATTTT.

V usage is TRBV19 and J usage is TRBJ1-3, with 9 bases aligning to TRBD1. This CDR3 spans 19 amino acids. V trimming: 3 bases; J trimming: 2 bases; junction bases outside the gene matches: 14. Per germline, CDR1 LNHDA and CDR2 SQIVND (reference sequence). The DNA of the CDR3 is TGTGCCAGTAGTATGGGACAGGGAAGAATGCTTTCCGCTGGAAACACCATATATTTT. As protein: CASSMGQGRMLSAGNTIYF. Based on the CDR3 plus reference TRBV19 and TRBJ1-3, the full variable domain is DGGITQSPKYLFRKEGQNVTLSCEQNLNHDAMYWYRQDPGQGLRLIYYSQIVNDFQKGDIAEGYSVSREKKESFPLTVTSAQKNPTAFYLCASSMGQGRMLSAGNTIYFGEGSWLTVV.

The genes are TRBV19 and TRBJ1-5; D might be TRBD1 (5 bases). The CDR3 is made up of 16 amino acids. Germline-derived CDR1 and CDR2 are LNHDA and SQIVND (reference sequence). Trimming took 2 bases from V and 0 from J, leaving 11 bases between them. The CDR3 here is CASSIRGWGSNQPQHF. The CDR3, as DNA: TGTGCCAGTAGTATAAGGGGTTGGGGTAGCAATCAGCCCCAGCATTTT.

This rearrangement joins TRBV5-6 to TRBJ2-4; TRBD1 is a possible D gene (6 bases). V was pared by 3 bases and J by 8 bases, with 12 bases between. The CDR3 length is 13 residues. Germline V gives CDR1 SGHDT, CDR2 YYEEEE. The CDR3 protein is CASSYRTVDIQYF. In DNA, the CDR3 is TGTGCCAGCAGCTATCGGACAGTTGACATTCAGTACTTC.

CDR3 sequence reads: CASSSYGAGGELFF. The CDR3 bases are TGTGCCAGCAGTTCATACGGAGCGGGCGGGGAGCTGTTTTTT. This sequence joins TRBV27 and TRBJ2-2; a possible D gene is TRBD2 (6 bases). This CDR3 spans 14 amino acids. V was pared by 4 bases and J by 7 bases, with 13 bases between. Germline V lookup: CDR1 MNHEY, CDR2 SMNVEV (reference sequence).

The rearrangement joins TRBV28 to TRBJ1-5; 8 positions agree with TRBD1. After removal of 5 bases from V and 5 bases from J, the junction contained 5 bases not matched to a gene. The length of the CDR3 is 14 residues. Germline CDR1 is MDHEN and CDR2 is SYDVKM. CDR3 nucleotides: TGTGCCAGCAGTCTTGGGACAGGATATCAGCCCCAGCATTTT. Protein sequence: CASSLGTGYQPQHF.

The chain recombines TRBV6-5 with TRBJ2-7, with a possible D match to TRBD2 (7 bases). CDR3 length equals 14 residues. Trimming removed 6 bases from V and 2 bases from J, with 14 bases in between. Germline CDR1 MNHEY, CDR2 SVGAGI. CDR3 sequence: CASRGVGGPYEQYF. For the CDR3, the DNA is TGTGCCAGCAGAGGGGTCGGGGGGCCCTACGAGCAGTACTTC.

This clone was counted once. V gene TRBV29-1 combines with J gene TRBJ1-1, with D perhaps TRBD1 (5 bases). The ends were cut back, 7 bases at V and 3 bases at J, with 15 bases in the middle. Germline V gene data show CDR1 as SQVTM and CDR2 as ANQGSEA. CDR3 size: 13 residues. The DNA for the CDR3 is TGCAGCGGTGGCCCGGGGGAGGACACTGAAGCTTTCTTT. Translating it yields CSGGPGEDTEAFF.

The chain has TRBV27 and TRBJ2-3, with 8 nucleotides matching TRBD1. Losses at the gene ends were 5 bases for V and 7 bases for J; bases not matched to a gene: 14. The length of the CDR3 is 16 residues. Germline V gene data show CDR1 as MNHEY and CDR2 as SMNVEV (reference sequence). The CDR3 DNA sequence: TGTGCCAGCAGTCCGCGCGGGACAGGAATTTCAAATACGCAGTATTTT. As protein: CASSPRGTGISNTQYF.

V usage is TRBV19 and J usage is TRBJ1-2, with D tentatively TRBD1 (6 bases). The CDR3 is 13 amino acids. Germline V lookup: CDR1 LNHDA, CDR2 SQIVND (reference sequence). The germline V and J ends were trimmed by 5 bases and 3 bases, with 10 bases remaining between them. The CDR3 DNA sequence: TGTGCCAGTAGTGAGGGGGTCGACTATGGCTACACCTTC. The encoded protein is CASSEGVDYGYTF.

This CDR3 reads CASNSIGDGSEKLFF. Here the CDR3 DNA reads TGTGCCAGCAATTCCATAGGAGATGGGTCTGAAAAACTGTTTTTT. This chain joins TRBV6-1 and TRBJ1-4, with D hard to call. Trimming took off 7 bases at V and 7 bases at J, with 19 bases between the two ends. CDR3 length: 15 amino acids. Germline CDR1 reads MNHNS; CDR2 reads SASEGT.

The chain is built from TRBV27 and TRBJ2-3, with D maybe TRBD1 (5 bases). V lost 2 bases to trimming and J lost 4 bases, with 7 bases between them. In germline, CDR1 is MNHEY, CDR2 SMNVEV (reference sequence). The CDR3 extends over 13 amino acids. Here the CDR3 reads CASSLRGPDTQYF. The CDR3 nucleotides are TGTGCCAGCAGTTTAAGGGGTCCAGATACGCAGTATTTT.

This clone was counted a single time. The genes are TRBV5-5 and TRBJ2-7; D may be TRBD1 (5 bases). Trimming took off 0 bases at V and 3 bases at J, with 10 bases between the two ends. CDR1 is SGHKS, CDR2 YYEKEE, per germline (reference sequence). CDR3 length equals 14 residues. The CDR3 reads CASSLEWGSYEQYF. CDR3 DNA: TGTGCCAGCAGCTTGGAGTGGGGCAGCTACGAGCAGTACTTC.

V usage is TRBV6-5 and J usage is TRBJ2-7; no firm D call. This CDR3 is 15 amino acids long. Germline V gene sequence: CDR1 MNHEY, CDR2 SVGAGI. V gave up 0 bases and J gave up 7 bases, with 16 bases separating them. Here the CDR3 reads CASSYSLIHADEQYF. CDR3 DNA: TGTGCCAGCAGTTACTCGTTAATCCACGCGGATGAGCAGTACTTC.

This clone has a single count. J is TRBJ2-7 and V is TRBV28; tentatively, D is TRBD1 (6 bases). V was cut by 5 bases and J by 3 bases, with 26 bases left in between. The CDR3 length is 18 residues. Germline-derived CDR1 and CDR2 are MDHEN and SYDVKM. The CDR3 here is CASSHNRNRAKLIYEQYV. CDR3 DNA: TGTGCCAGCAGTCACAACCGAAACAGGGCAAAGCTAATCTACGAGCAGTACGTC.

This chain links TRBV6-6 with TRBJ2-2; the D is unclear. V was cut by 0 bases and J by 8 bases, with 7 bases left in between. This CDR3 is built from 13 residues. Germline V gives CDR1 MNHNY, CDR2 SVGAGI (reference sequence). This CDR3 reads CASSYSSPGELFF. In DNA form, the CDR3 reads TGTGCCAGCAGTTACTCGTCCCCTGGGGAGCTGTTTTTT.

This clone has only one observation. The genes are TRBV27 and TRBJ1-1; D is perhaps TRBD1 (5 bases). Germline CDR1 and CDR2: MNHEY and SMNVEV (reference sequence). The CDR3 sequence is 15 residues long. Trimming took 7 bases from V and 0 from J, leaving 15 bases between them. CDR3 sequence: CASIPFAGMNTEAFF. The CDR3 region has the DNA TGTGCCAGCATCCCCTTCGCAGGGATGAACACTGAAGCTTTCTTT.

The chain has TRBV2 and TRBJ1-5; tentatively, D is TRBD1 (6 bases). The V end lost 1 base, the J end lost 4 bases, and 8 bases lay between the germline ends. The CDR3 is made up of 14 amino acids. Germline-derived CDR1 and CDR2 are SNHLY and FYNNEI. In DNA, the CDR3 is TGTGCCAGCAGTGAAGAGGGGGTAAATCAGCCCCAGCATTTT. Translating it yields CASSEEGVNQPQHF.

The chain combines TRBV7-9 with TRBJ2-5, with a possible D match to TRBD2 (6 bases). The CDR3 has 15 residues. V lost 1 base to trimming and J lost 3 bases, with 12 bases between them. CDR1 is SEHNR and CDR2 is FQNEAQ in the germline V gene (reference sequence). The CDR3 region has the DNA TGTGCCAGCAGCTTAGTGGGAGGTCCCAAAGAGACCCAGTACTTC. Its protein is CASSLVGGPKETQYF.

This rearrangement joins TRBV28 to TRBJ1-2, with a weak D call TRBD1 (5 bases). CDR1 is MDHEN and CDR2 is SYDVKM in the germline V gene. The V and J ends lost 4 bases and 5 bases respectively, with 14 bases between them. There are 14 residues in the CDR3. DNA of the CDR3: TGTGCCAGCAGTTCCACAACGACAGCGTATGGCTACACCTTC. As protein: CASSSTTTAYGYTF.

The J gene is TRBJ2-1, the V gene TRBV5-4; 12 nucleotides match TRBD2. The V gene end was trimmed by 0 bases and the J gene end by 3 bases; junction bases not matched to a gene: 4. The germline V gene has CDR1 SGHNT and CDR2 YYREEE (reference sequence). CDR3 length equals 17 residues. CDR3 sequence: CASSLGLAGGYYNEQFF. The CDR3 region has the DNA TGTGCCAGCAGCTTGGGTCTAGCGGGGGGGTACTACAATGAGCAGTTCTTC. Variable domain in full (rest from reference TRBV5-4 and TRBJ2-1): ETGVTQSPTHLIKTRGQQVTLRCSSQSGHNTVSWYQQALGQGPQFIFQYYREEENGRGNFPPRFSGLQFPNYSSELNVNALELDDSALYLCASSLGLAGGYYNEQFFGPGTRLTVL.

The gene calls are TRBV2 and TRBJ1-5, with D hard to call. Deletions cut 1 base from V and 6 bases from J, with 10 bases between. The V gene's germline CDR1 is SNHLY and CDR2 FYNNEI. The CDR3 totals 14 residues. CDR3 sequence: CASSEERGSQPQHF. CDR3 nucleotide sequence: TGTGCCAGCAGTGAAGAAAGAGGGTCTCAGCCCCAGCATTTT. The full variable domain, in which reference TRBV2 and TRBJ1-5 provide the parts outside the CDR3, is EPEVTQTPSHQVTQMGQEVILRCVPISNHLYFYWYRQILGQKVEFLVSFYNNEISEKSEIFDDQFSVERPDGSNFTLKIRSTKLEDSAMYFCASSEERGSQPQHFGDGTRLSIL.

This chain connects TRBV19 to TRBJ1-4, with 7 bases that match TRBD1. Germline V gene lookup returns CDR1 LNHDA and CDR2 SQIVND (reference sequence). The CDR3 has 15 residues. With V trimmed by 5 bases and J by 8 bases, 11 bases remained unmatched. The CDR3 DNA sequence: TGTGCCAGTAGTCTCAGGACAGGCACGAAGGAAAAACTGTTTTTT. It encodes CASSLRTGTKEKLFF.

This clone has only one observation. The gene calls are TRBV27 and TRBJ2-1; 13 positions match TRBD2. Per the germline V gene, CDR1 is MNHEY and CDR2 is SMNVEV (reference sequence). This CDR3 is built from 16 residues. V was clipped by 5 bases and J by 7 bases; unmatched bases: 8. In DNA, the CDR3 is TGTGCCAGCAGTCCCCCGGGACTAGCGGGGTCTAATGAGCAGTTCTTC. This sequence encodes CASSPPGLAGSNEQFF.

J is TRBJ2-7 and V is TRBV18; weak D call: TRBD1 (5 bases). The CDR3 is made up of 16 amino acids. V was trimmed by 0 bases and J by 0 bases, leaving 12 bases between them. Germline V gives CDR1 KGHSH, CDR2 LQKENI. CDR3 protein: CASSPPGQTFSYEQYF. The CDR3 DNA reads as TGTGCCAGCTCACCACCGGGGCAGACATTCTCCTACGAGCAGTACTTC.

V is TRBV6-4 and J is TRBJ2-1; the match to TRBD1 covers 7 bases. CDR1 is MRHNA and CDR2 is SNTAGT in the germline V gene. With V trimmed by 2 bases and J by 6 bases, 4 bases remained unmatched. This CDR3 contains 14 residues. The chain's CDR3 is CASSDGTDTNEQFF. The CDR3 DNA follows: TGTGCCAGCAGTGACGGGACAGATACCAATGAGCAGTTCTTC.

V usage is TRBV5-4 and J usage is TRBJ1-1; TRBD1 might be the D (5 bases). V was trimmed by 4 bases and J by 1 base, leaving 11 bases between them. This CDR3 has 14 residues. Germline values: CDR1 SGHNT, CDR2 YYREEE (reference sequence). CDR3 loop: CASSLSTGNTEAFF. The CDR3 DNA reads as TGTGCCAGCAGCCTGAGTACAGGGAACACTGAAGCTTTCTTT. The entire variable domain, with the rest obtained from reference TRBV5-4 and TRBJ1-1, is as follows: ETGVTQSPTHLIKTRGQQVTLRCSSQSGHNTVSWYQQALGQGPQFIFQYYREEENGRGNFPPRFSGLQFPNYSSELNVNALELDDSALYLCASSLSTGNTEAFFGQGTRLTVV.

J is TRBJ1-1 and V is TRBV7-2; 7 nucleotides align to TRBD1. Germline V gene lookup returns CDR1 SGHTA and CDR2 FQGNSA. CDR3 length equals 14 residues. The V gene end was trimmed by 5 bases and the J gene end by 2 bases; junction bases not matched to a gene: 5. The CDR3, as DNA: TGTGCCAGCAGCCGGACAGGCGACAACACTGAAGCTTTCTTT. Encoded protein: CASSRTGDNTEAFF. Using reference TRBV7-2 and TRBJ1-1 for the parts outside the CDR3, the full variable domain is GAGVSQSPSNKVTEKGKDVELRCDPISGHTALYWYRQSLGQGLEFLIYFQGNSAPDKSGLPSDRFSAERTGGSVSTLTIQRTQQEDSAVYLCASSRTGDNTEAFFGQGTRLTVV.

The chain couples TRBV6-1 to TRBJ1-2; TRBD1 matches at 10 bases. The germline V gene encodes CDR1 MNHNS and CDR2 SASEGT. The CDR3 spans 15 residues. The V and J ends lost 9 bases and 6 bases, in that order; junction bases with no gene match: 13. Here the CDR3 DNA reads TGTGCCAGTCCCCCACCCCGGACAGGGGGGCATGGCTACACCTTC. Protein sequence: CASPPPRTGGHGYTF.

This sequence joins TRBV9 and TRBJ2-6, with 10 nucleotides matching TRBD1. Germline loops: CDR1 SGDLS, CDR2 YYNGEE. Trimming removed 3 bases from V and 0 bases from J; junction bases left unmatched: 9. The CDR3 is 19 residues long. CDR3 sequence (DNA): TGTGCCAGCAGCGCCGACGGACAGGGGGATGTCTCTGGGGCCAACGTCCTGACTTTC. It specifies CASSADGQGDVSGANVLTF.